This T cell receptor beta chain came from a study of T cells after posttransplantation cyclophosphamide (dated by TCRdb to the mid-2010s). Study-level background: T cell repertoire reconstitution was tracked by TRB sequencing after myeloablative bone marrow transplantation in which posttransplantation cyclophosphamide was used as GVHD prophylaxis. Antigen receptor sequencing was done on samples from some 40 PTCy-treated patients and from approximately 15 related bone marrow donors of those patients. Blood from all 35 or so PTCy patients who had 1-year posttransplant specimens underwent TRB sequencing. In 3 patients, up to about 3 additional blood samples taken between 2 and 5.2 years after transplant also underwent TRB sequencing, as did pretransplant blood from a handful of patients. Because TRA and TRB clonality were tightly correlated in 9 samples, subsequent TCR analyses were focused on TRB only. Public TRB sequences were searched against a database of over 3,000 sequences associated with responses to pathogens, tumor antigens, self-antigens and alloantigens.

Study-wide findings and limitations: The TRB repertoires of T cells infiltrating skin or GI tract showed only limited overlap with the TRB repertoires of T cells in blood. Donor-recipient similarity was low at 1-2 months but rose over the first year, and later blood repertoires were often dominated by donor CD8+ memory clones. Across approximately 41 patients, TRB clonality was highly associated with recipient CMV seropositivity and CMV reactivation, and PTCy diversity was similar to diversity in CNI/methotrexate controls.

Genomic DNA was the input for TRB sequencing, which was run either with the immunoSEQ assay at survey resolution or with the hsTCRB kit. The authors' pipeline ran thus. The immunoSEQ software was used for initial read processing, and the LymphoSeq R package was used for repertoire analyses. Clonality was computed as 1 minus normalized Shannon entropy, and a Gini coefficient was also calculated for each TRB dataset. To infer phenotypes in unsorted samples, TRB sequences from sorted subsets of the recipient or donor were mapped onto unsorted samples from the same recipient. TCRdb obtained this table from immuneACCESS and retained in-frame rearrangements with V and J assigned. These tables miss some clones; where compared with another copy, unresolved V genes account for less than half of the shortfall, and the remainder is unexplained. V and J calls and clone size are those listed in that table; D and trimming were worked out from the DNA. For this sample the table gives over 5,500 clones, of which approximately 98% were detected only once. Just over 0.5% of the sample is held by the ten biggest clonotypes.

Peripheral blood samples were provided by related bone marrow donors on the day of marrow donation. To count as naive, T cells had to be viable CD3+CD4+ or CD3+CD8+ cells with a CCR7+CD45RA+CD45RO-CD95-CD27+CD28+ profile. Peripheral blood and bone marrow mononuclear cells were isolated by Ficoll-Hypaque density centrifugation and were cryopreserved. Sorting of CD4+ and CD8+ T cells, including naive and memory subsets, was performed by FACS on a FACSAria II. In the case of this clone: The antigen it binds to is not known. Base-call qualities are not available, and no considerably larger clone is one nucleotide away.

There are 15 amino acids in the CDR3, from cysteine to phenylalanine inclusive. Kept here is only the CDR3 DNA, which spans 45 bases and is read in frame from base 1. The V and J ends are trimmed by 4 bases and 6 bases, leaving 18 bases between them. The CDR1 and CDR2 encoded by the germline V gene are SGDLS and YYNGEE. This receptor was taken from a woman aged 25 to 39 in good health and a related stem cell transplant donor. The rearranged segments are TRBV9 and TRBJ2-3, with TRBD2 tentatively as D gene (6 bases match). Sequencing was done on a sample of naive CD8+ T cells sorted from PBMCs. The CDR3: CASSLTTSIGDTQYF. In nucleotides, the sequence is TGTGCCAGCAGCCTAACGACTAGTATAGGGGATACGCAGTATTTT.